This T cell receptor (beta chain) was captured in a study of T-cell memory formation after mild COVID-19. Study-wide results and caveats: Among clones contracting day 15 to 85, CD4/CD8 was balanced, whereas later expanders leaned CD4+. Cross-reactive memory seemingly joined, as some responding clones were found in pre-infection memory.

This clonotype has a count of ten or more. Its antigen is as yet unknown. CDR3 size: 12 residues. Looked up from germline, CDR1 is SGHTA and CDR2 is FQGNSA. The ends were cut back, 5 bases at V and 7 bases at J, with 9 bases in the middle. TCR alpha and TCR beta cDNA libraries carrying sample barcodes and UMIs came from 5'RACE with constant-segment primers. TCRdb passed the 5' RACE reads through MiXCR, listing each CDR3 protein once. Here the sample spans 250,000 to 350,000 distinct CDR3 sequences, 15% to 20% being singletons. The sample taken for sequencing was PBMCs or a T cell subset sorted from them (not recorded which). The sequence was collected from a man aged 18 to 29 who had mild COVID-19 (a few samples of this study predate the infection). Cell type and time point are not known. The J gene is TRBJ1-5, the V gene TRBV7-2; possibly TRBD1 for D (5 bases). The CDR3 DNA is TGTGCCAGCAGCCACCGGGACCAGCCCCAGCATTTT. Protein: CASSHRDQPQHF.